The 27 T cell receptor beta chains reported below all come from one sample, sequenced in a study of cytomegalovirus exposure and HLA in healthy donors. Both 60 Vbeta primers and 13 Jbeta primers went into the PCR. The assay was immunoSEQ multiplex PCR, and TCRdb's table has in-frame clones only and misses some. The sample records roughly 150,000 clones, 73% being singletons. Material: PBMCs. These receptors all stem from a woman between 18 and 29 years old in good health and CMV-seropositive.

V is TRBV9 and J is TRBJ2-2; tentatively, D is TRBD2 (6 bases). Germline assignment: CDR1 SGDLS and CDR2 YYNGEE. The CDR3 spans 16 residues. V lost 0 bases and J lost 5, with 14 bases in between. The CDR3 loop reads CASSVGLGRKTGELFF. In DNA, the CDR3 is TGTGCCAGCAGCGTAGGTCTAGGGAGGAAGACCGGGGAGCTGTTTTTT.

This chain uses TRBV6-1 with TRBJ2-6; the D gene is possibly TRBD1 (6 bases). Germline assignment: CDR1 MNHNS and CDR2 SASEGT. Trimming took 3 bases from V and 0 from J, leaving 9 bases between them. The CDR3 runs 16 residues. CDR3 amino acids: CASSETTGSGANVLTF. CDR3 sequence (DNA): TGTGCCAGCAGTGAGACGACAGGCTCTGGGGCCAACGTCCTGACTTTC.

The J gene is TRBJ1-2, the V gene TRBV5-1, with TRBD1 as a possible D gene (6 bases). This CDR3 region has 15 residues. Germline CDR1 and CDR2: SGHRS and YFSETQ. The V end lost 0 bases, the J end lost 4 bases, and 13 bases lay between the germline ends. The CDR3 region is CASSLAGGGGYGYTF. CDR3 sequence (DNA): TGCGCCAGCAGCTTGGCCGGGGGAGGGGGCTATGGCTACACCTTC.

The chain links TRBV27 to TRBJ1-1, with D tentatively TRBD1 (5 bases). The CDR3 is 18 residues long. The V gene's germline CDR1 is MNHEY and CDR2 SMNVEV (reference sequence). V dropped 3 bases and J dropped 4 bases, with 24 bases sitting between them. The CDR3: CASSFRWGPLGGSTEAFF. The CDR3 DNA follows: TGTGCCAGCAGTTTTCGTTGGGGACCCTTGGGGGGGAGCACTGAAGCTTTCTTT.

The chain recombines TRBV28 with TRBJ1-1; perhaps TRBD1 as D (5 bases). From germline, CDR1 is MDHEN and CDR2 SYDVKM. CDR3 length: 13 amino acids. V was pared by 8 bases and J by 3 bases, with 13 bases between. The CDR3 region is CASVGAYYTEAFF. The CDR3 DNA reads as TGTGCCAGCGTAGGGGCCTACTACACTGAAGCTTTCTTT.

This clone came up a few times. This sequence joins TRBV5-1 and TRBJ1-1; 9 positions agree with TRBD1. This CDR3 contains 14 residues. Germline loops: CDR1 SGHRS, CDR2 YFSETQ. V shed 7 bases, J shed 3 bases, and the junction held 7 bases outside the gene matches. CDR3 DNA sequence: TGCGCCAGCGGGACAGGGTGGCTCGACACTGAAGCTTTCTTT. Translated: CASGTGWLDTEAFF.

This chain joins TRBV30 and TRBJ1-1; TRBD1 is a possible D gene (6 bases). Germline CDR1 GTSNPN, CDR2 SVGIG (reference sequence). The CDR3 has 14 residues. V lost 5 bases and J 2 bases, leaving 15 bases between the germline ends. The CDR3 is CAWGGAGFNTEAFF. Here the CDR3 DNA reads TGTGCCTGGGGGGGGGCTGGATTCAACACTGAAGCTTTCTTT.

This chain joins TRBV5-6 and TRBJ1-3; possible D gene TRBD1, 5 bases. From germline, CDR1 is SGHDT and CDR2 YYEEEE. Trimming removed 2 bases at V and 1 base at J, with 13 bases between. The CDR3 is 16 residues long. In nucleotides, the CDR3 is TGTGCCAGCAGCTTTAGATCCAGGGTATCTGGAAACACCATATATTTT. It translates to CASSFRSRVSGNTIYF.

A note on this clone: This CDR3 is also generated by other DNA sequences in the sample. The J gene is TRBJ1-1, the V gene TRBV28, with D tentatively TRBD1 (6 bases). Germline CDR1 is MDHEN and CDR2 is SYDVKM. CDR3 length equals 16 residues. The V gene lost 4 bases and the J gene lost 0 bases, with 15 bases spanning the gap. In nucleotides, the CDR3 is TGTGCCAGCAGTTCCGAGGGGGACCTAATGAACACTGAAGCTTTCTTT. Its translation is CASSSEGDLMNTEAFF.

This clone was observed once. The chain employs TRBV7-2 and TRBJ2-1; 8 nucleotides align to TRBD1. Germline CDR1 and CDR2: SGHTA and FQGNSA. The CDR3 totals 14 residues. Trimming at V came to 8 bases and at J to 9 bases, leaving 12 bases not matched to a gene. The CDR3 DNA follows: TGTGCCAGCCGGGACAGGCCCTACATTGGTGAGCAGTTCTTC. As protein: CASRDRPYIGEQFF.

In regard to this clone: One end of the junction fails to match germline, which may point to a read error. The rearrangement uses TRBV9 and TRBJ2-3, with D perhaps matching TRBD2 (5 bases). This CDR3 contains 15 residues. The V gene's germline CDR1 is SGDLS and CDR2 YYNGEE. The CDR3 loop is CAGSVARLATDTQYF. The CDR3 DNA is TGTGCCGGCAGCGTAGCAAGGCTAGCCACAGATACGCAGTATTTT.

The chain recombines TRBV5-6 with TRBJ1-5; D unclear. The CDR3 totals 15 residues. Germline assignment: CDR1 SGHDT and CDR2 YYEEEE. Trimming took 0 bases from V and 5 from J, leaving 12 bases between them. The CDR3 DNA follows: TGTGCCAGCAGCTTGGCCAACGGACTATATCAGCCCCAGCATTTT. Its protein product is CASSLANGLYQPQHF.

This chain links TRBV2 with TRBJ2-7; possibly TRBD1 for D (6 bases). The CDR3 is 13 amino acids. Looked up from germline, CDR1 is SNHLY and CDR2 is FYNNEI. The V and J ends lost 5 bases and 2 bases respectively, with 10 bases between them. CDR3 in DNA: TGTGCCAGCAGTAGGACAGTCGCCTACGAGCAGTACTTC. It translates to CASSRTVAYEQYF. The full variable domain, with the rest looked up from reference TRBV2 and TRBJ2-7, is EPEVTQTPSHQVTQMGQEVILRCVPISNHLYFYWYRQILGQKVEFLVSFYNNEISEKSEIFDDQFSVERPDGSNFTLKIRSTKLEDSAMYFCASSRTVAYEQYFGPGTRLTVT.

This clone was detected only once. The chain couples TRBV28 to TRBJ1-2; 7 bases are a match to TRBD1. After removal of 6 bases from V and 10 bases from J, the junction contained 14 bases not matched to a gene. The CDR3 contains 14 residues. Germline V gene data show CDR1 as MDHEN and CDR2 as SYDVKM. This CDR3 reads CASRTPEWDSDYTF. The CDR3 bases are TGTGCCAGCAGGACTCCTGAGTGGGACAGTGACTACACCTTC.

The V and J genes are TRBV11-2 and TRBJ2-4, with TRBD1 identical over 7 bases. The V gene end was trimmed by 5 bases and the J gene end by 8 bases; junction bases not matched to a gene: 9. This CDR3 is 14 amino acids long. Germline lookup yields CDR1 SGHAT and CDR2 FQNNGV. Written as DNA, the CDR3 is TGTGCCAGCAGCCTAGGACAGGCCGTGGACATTCAGTACTTC. Residues: CASSLGQAVDIQYF.

V is TRBV9 and J is TRBJ1-3; D uncertain. V lost 0 bases and J 0 bases, leaving 7 bases between the germline ends. The CDR3 has 15 residues. Looked up from germline, CDR1 is SGDLS and CDR2 is YYNGEE. The CDR3: CASSVDRDSGNTIYF. Here the CDR3 DNA reads TGTGCCAGCAGCGTAGATCGCGACTCTGGAAACACCATATATTTT.

The chain recombines TRBV19 with TRBJ2-2, with 12 bases aligning to TRBD2. V shed 5 bases, J shed 0 bases, and the junction held 1 base outside the gene matches. The V gene's germline CDR1 is LNHDA and CDR2 SQIVND (reference sequence). The CDR3 totals 16 residues. CDR3 DNA: TGTGCCAGTAGTTGGACTAGCGGGGCGAACACCGGGGAGCTGTTTTTT. Translated, it gives CASSWTSGANTGELFF. The full variable domain, completed using reference TRBV19 and TRBJ2-2, is DGGITQSPKYLFRKEGQNVTLSCEQNLNHDAMYWYRQDPGQGLRLIYYSQIVNDFQKGDIAEGYSVSREKKESFPLTVTSAQKNPTAFYLCASSWTSGANTGELFFGEGSRLTVL.

The genes are TRBV9 and TRBJ1-1, with D possibly TRBD1 on 5 matching bases. The germline CDR1 and CDR2 sequences are SGDLS and YYNGEE. The CDR3 is 15 residues long. Trimming pared 0 bases from V and 5 bases from J, leaving 14 bases between. The CDR3 DNA is TGTGCCAGCAGCGTAGGGGATGGGGCTGAGACTGAAGCTTTCTTT. It encodes CASSVGDGAETEAFF.

This clone appeared once. The chain links TRBV7-9 to TRBJ2-5; 8 nucleotides line up with TRBD1. The last part of the DNA fits TRBJ2-7 better; the J call may be wrong. The CDR3 sequence is 17 residues long. CDR1 is SEHNR, CDR2 FQNEAQ, per germline (reference sequence). Here the CDR3 DNA reads TGTGCCAGCAGCTTAGGGAGTCAGCAGGGGGCAACCTACGAGCAGTACTTC. This codes for CASSLGSQQGATYEQYF.

The V and J genes are TRBV9 and TRBJ2-1; 8 bases are a match to TRBD1. V gave up 4 bases and J gave up 8 bases; unmatched junction bases: 5. From germline, CDR1 is SGDLS and CDR2 YYNGEE. The CDR3 runs 13 residues. This chain's CDR3 is CASSRTGFDEQFF. The CDR3 DNA reads as TGTGCCAGCAGCCGGACAGGGTTCGATGAGCAGTTCTTC.

The chain couples TRBV6-5 to TRBJ1-1; D possibly corresponds to TRBD1 (5 bases). Germline V gene data show CDR1 as MNHEY and CDR2 as SVGAGI. The V gene lost 2 bases and the J gene lost 7 bases, with 11 bases spanning the gap. The CDR3 extends over 13 amino acids. The CDR3 sequence: CASSYGRAFEAFF. Written as DNA, the CDR3 is TGTGCCAGCAGTTACGGCAGGGCGTTTGAAGCTTTCTTT.

This clone was picked up one time. This chain joins TRBV7-9 and TRBJ2-7; 7 bases agree with TRBD1. The CDR3 totals 15 residues. Looked up from germline, CDR1 is SEHNR and CDR2 is FQNEAQ (reference sequence). J gave up 1 base and V 1 base, and 4 bases lay outside the gene matches. CDR3 in DNA: TGTGCCAGCAGCTTAGAATCAGGGGGATCCTACGAGCAGTACTTC. It yields the protein CASSLESGGSYEQYF. Full variable domain (rest looked up from reference TRBV7-9 and TRBJ2-7): DTGVSQNPRHKITKRGQNVTFRCDPISEHNRLYWYRQTLGQGPEFLTYFQNEAQLEKSRLLSDRFSAERPKGSFSTLEIQRTEQGDSAMYLCASSLESGGSYEQYFGPGTRLTVT.

The J gene is TRBJ1-1, the V gene TRBV29-1; a possible D gene is TRBD1 (5 bases). This CDR3 spans 14 amino acids. V was pared by 4 bases and J by 5 bases, with 17 bases between. Germline loops: CDR1 SQVTM, CDR2 ANQGSEA. This CDR3 reads CSVGPGRTNTEAFF. The CDR3 bases are TGCAGCGTTGGCCCAGGGAGGACGAATACTGAAGCTTTCTTT.

The chain combines TRBV5-6 with TRBJ1-5; D is undetermined. Germline CDR1 SGHDT, CDR2 YYEEEE. This CDR3 spans 17 amino acids. V lost 2 bases, J lost 1 base, and 16 bases lay in between. The CDR3 DNA reads as TGTGCCAGCAGCTTCCGAAGGACGGGGAGAAGCAATCAGCCCCAGCATTTT. Its protein product is CASSFRRTGRSNQPQHF.

The chain recombines TRBV19 with TRBJ1-1, with TRBD1 matching over 9 bases. This CDR3 region has 13 residues. The ends lost 8 bases at V and 5 bases at J; junction bases unmatched: 6. The germline gives CDR1 LNHDA, CDR2 SQIVND (reference sequence). CDR3 bases: TGTGCCAGTGGAACAGGGGGCAGGACTGAAGCTTTCTTT. This translates into CASGTGGRTEAFF. The full variable domain, its missing parts supplied by reference TRBV19 and TRBJ1-1, is DGGITQSPKYLFRKEGQNVTLSCEQNLNHDAMYWYRQDPGQGLRLIYYSQIVNDFQKGDIAEGYSVSREKKESFPLTVTSAQKNPTAFYLCASGTGGRTEAFFGQGTRLTVV.

The V call is TRBV6-6, the J call TRBJ2-5; D gene ambiguous. Germline loops: CDR1 MNHNY, CDR2 SVGAGI (reference sequence). This CDR3 has 12 amino acids. V lost 6 bases to trimming and J lost 4 bases, with 9 bases between them. CDR3 bases: TGTGCCAGCAGCGCGGCGGCAGAGACCCAGTACTTC. Protein: CASSAAAETQYF.

The chain has TRBV4-1 and TRBJ2-5; D gene unclear. The end of the DNA aligns better with TRBJ2-7, so the J call may be wrong. The V gene's germline CDR1 is MGHRA and CDR2 YSYEKL. The CDR3 consists of 16 residues. The CDR3 sequence: CASSQDSPALGYEQYF. CDR3 bases: TGCGCCAGCAGCCAAGATTCCCCAGCTTTGGGCTACGAGCAGTACTTC.